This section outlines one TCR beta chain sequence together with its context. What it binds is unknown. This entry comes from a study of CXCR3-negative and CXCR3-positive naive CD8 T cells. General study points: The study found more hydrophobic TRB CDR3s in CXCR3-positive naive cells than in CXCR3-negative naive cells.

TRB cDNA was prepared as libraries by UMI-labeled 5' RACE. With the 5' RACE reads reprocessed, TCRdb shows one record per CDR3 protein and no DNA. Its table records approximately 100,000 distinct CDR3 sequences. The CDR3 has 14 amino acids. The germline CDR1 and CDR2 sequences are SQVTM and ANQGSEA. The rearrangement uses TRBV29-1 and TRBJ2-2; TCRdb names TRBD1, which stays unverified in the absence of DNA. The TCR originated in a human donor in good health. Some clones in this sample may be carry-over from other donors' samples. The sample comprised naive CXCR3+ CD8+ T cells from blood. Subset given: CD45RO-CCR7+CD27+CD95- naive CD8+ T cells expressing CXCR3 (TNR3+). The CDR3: CSVEAGVNTGELFF.